This T cell receptor (beta chain) came from a study of cytomegalovirus exposure and HLA in healthy donors. Study context: Around 86 million unique TCRs, all from HLA-typed donors, were included in an early release of the data. General study results and limits: There were some public TCRs occurring in many donors, but most TCR sequences were rare. Reportedly, HLA-A and HLA-B alleles of most subjects were accurately predicted from TCR beta.

PCR involved 60 Vbeta and 13 Jbeta primers. Profiled with immunoSEQ multiplex PCR; TCRdb holds only in-frame clones, not every one. Of 80,000 to 100,000 clones listed, 70% to 75% are singletons. As for this clone: Its target is unknown.

The TCR sequence derives from a man aged 40-49 years in good health and CMV-seronegative. Sequenced material: PBMCs.

The CDR3 reads CASSLGPPGADTQYF. The CDR3 region has the DNA TGTGCCAGCAGCTTAGGGCCCCCGGGGGCAGATACGCAGTATTTT. V and J are TRBV11-1 and TRBJ2-3; possibly TRBD2 for D (6 bases). Trimming pared 1 base from V and 4 bases from J, leaving 12 bases between. Germline CDR1 is SGHAT and CDR2 is FQDESV (reference sequence). This CDR3 spans 15 amino acids. Using reference TRBV11-1 and TRBJ2-3 for the parts outside the CDR3, the full variable domain is EAEVAQSPRYKITEKSQAVAFWCDPISGHATLYWYRQILGQGPELLVQFQDESVVDDSQLPKDRFSAERLKGVDSTLKIQPAELGDSAMYLCASSLGPPGADTQYFGPGTRLTVL.